A single TCR beta chain is shown here with its context. As originally analysed: Cell counts per sample came from amplifying reference gene primers. The method was immunoSEQ multiplex PCR; TCRdb's version includes in-frame clones alone and lacks a portion of them. V and J calls and clone size are copied from that table; D and trimming were computed from the DNA. Of roughly 100,000 clones listed, approximately 87% are singletons. This entry belongs to a study of blood T cell repertoires in COVID-19. On the study more broadly: PBMCs, B-cell-depleted T cells, or T cells provided the cDNA or gDNA that made up the material.

The CDR3 contains 18 residues. The J segment lost 5 bases and the V segment lost 0 bases, leaving 5 bases of the junction unmatched. Germline CDR1 reads KGHSH; CDR2 reads LQKENI. This sequence joins TRBV18 and TRBJ1-6, with 12 bases fitting TRBD1. The clonotype was recovered from a woman aged 25 to 39 with acute or convalescent COVID-19. Sequencing was done on a sample of peripheral blood. The CDR3 is CASSPPSWDRGHNSPLHF. The CDR3 coding sequence is TGTGCCAGCTCACCACCTTCCTGGGACAGGGGGCATAATTCACCCCTCCACTTT.